Presented here are 4 T cell receptor beta chains from one specimen sequenced in a study of T cells in Graves' hyperthyroidism and ophthalmopathy. The source material, RNA transcripts, was used to amplify TCR beta CDR3 regions. The primer set for the first-round RT-PCR of the TCR CDR3 was HTBI. TCRdb called the multiplex PCR reads again in MiXCR, with one record for every CDR3 protein. In the table there are roughly 500,000 distinct CDR3 sequences, approximately 25% of which are singletons. Sequenced material: blood. These receptors all stem from a woman in her twenties or thirties with Graves' ophthalmopathy.

This clonotype was detected many times. The rearrangement uses TRBV18 and TRBJ2-7; TRBD1 agrees at 7 bases. After removal of 6 bases from V and 7 bases from J, the junction contained 12 bases not matched to a gene. Germline loops: CDR1 KGHSH, CDR2 LQKENI. CDR3 length: 14 amino acids. CDR3 sequence: CASSPGQARGEQYF. The CDR3 bases are TGTGCCAGCTCGCCAGGACAGGCCCGAGGGGAGCAGTACTTC. The full variable domain, with the rest looked up from reference TRBV18 and TRBJ2-7, is NAGVMQNPRHLVRRRGQEARLRCSPMKGHSHVYWYRQLPEEGLKFMVYLQKENIIDESGMPKERFSAEFPKEGPSILRIQQVVRGDSAAYFCASSPGQARGEQYFGPGTRLTVT.

This clonotype was observed a single time. This chain joins TRBV6-5 and TRBJ2-7; D uncertain. V was pared by 0 bases and J by 7 bases, with 13 bases between. Germline lookup yields CDR1 MNHEY and CDR2 SVGAGI. This CDR3 region has 14 residues. CDR3 sequence reads: CASSYSPAEGEQYF. DNA of the CDR3: TGTGCCAGCAGTTACTCGCCGGCGGAAGGGGAGCAGTACTTC.

The sample holds many counts of this clonotype. J is TRBJ2-7 and V is TRBV19; D is perhaps TRBD1 (6 bases). The V and J ends lost 5 bases and 2 bases respectively, with 13 bases between them. The germline CDR1 and CDR2 sequences are LNHDA and SQIVND (reference sequence). The CDR3 covers 14 residues. The CDR3 sequence: CASSLGDTPYEQYF. In DNA form, the CDR3 reads TGTGCCAGTAGTTTAGGGGACACCCCCTACGAGCAGTACTTC.

This clonotype was seen many times. J is TRBJ2-2 and V is TRBV13, with TRBD1 as a possible D gene (6 bases). V dropped 1 base and J dropped 2 bases, with 14 bases sitting between them. The CDR3 runs to 17 residues. The germline V gene has CDR1 PRHDT and CDR2 FYEKMQ (reference sequence). In nucleotides, the CDR3 is TGTGCCAGCAGCTTAGAGAGCCACAGGGAAAACACCGGGGAGCTGTTTTTT. Its protein is CASSLESHRENTGELFF.